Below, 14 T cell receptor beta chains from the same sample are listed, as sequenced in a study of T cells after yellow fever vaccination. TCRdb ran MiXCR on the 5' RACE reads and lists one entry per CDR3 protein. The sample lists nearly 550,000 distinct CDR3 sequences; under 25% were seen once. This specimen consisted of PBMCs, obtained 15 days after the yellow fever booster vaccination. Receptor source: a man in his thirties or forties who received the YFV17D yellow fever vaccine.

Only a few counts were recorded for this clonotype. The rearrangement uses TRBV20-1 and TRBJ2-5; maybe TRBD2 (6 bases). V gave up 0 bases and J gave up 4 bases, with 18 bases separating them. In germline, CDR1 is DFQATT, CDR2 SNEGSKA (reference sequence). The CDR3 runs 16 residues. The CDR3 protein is CSARDYLRSSVETQYF. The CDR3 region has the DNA TGCAGTGCTAGAGATTATCTCCGGTCTAGCGTAGAGACCCAGTACTTC.

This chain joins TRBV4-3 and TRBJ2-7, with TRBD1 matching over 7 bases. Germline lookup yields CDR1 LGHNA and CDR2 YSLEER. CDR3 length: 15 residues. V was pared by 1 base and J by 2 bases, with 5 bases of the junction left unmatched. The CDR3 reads CASSQGSGTAYEQYF. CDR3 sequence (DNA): TGCGCCAGCAGCCAAGGCTCCGGGACAGCCTACGAGCAGTACTTC.

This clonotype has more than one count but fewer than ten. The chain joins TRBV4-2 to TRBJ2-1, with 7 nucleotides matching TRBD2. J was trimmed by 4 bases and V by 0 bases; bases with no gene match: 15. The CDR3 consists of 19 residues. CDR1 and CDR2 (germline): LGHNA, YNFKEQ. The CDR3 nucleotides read TGTGCCAGCAGCCAAGATATAGTGCCGGGAGGCACCCTGTACAATGAGCAGTTCTTC. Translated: CASSQDIVPGGTLYNEQFF.

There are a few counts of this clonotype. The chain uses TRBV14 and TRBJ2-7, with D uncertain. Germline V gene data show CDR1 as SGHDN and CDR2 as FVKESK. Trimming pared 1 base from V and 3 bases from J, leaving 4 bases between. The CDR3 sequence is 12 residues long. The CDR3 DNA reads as TGTGCCAGCAGCCAAGCTCTCTACGAGCAGTACTTC. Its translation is CASSQALYEQYF.

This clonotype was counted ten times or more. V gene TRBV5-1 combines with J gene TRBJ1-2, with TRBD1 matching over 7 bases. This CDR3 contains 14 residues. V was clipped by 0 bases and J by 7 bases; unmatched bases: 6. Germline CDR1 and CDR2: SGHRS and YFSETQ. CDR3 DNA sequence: TGCGCCAGCAGCTTGGACCACAGGGGAGGTGGCTACACCTTC. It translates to CASSLDHRGGGYTF.

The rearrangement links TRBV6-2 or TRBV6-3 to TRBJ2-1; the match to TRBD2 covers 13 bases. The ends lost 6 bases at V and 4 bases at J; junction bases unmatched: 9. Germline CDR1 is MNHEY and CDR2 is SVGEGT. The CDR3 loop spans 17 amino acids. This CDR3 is CASSPGTSGISYNEQFF. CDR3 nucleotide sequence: TGTGCCAGCAGCCCCGGGACTAGCGGGATTTCTTACAATGAGCAGTTCTTC.

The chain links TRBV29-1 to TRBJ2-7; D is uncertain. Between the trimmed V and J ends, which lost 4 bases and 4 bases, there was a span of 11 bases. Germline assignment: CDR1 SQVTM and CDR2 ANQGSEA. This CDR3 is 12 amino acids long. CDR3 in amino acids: CSVGLDDYEQYF. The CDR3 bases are TGCAGCGTTGGGCTAGACGATTACGAGCAGTACTTC.

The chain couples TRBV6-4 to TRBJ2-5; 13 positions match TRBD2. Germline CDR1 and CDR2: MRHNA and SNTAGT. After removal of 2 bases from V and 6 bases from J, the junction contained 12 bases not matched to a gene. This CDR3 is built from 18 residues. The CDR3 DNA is TGTGCCAGCAGTGACCGAACTAGCGGGAGGGCCGGGATAAAGACCCAGTACTTC. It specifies CASSDRTSGRAGIKTQYF.

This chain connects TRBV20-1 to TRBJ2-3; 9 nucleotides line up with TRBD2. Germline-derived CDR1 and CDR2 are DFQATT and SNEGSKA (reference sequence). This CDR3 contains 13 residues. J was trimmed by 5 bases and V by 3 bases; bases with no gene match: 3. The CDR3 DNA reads TGCAGTGCTAGGAGAGCGGGAGGAGATACGCAGTATTTT. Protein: CSARRAGGDTQYF.

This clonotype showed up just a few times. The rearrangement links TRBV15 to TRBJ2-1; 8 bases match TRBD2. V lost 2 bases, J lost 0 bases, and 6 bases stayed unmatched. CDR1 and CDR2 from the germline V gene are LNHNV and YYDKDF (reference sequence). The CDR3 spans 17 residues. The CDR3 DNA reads TGTGCCACCAGCAGACGCCTGAGCGGGAGCTCCTACAATGAGCAGTTCTTC. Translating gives CATSRRLSGSSYNEQFF.

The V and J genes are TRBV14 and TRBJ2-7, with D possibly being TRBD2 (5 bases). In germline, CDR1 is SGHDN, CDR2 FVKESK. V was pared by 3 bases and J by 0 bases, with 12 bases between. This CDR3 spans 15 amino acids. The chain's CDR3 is CASSQGVGSSYEQYF. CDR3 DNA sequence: TGTGCCAGCAGCCAGGGAGTAGGGAGCTCCTACGAGCAGTACTTC. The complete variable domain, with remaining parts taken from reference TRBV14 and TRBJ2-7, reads EAGVTQFPSHSVIEKGQTVTLRCDPISGHDNLYWYRRVMGKEIKFLLHFVKESKQDESGMPNNRFLAERTGGTYSTLKVQPAELEDSGVYFCASSQGVGSSYEQYFGPGTRLTVT.

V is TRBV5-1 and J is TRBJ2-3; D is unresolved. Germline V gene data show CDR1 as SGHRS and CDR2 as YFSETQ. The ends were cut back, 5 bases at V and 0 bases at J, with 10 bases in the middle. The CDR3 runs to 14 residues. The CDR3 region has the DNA TGCGCCAGCAGGTCGGTACCCAGCACAGATACGCAGTATTTT. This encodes CASRSVPSTDTQYF.

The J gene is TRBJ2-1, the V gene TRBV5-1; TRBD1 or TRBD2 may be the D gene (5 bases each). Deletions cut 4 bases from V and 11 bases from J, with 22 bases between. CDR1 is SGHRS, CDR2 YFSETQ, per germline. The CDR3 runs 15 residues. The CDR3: CASSHSGNRREKQFF. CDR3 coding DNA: TGCGCCAGCAGCCACTCCGGGAACAGGCGAGAGAAGCAGTTCTTC.

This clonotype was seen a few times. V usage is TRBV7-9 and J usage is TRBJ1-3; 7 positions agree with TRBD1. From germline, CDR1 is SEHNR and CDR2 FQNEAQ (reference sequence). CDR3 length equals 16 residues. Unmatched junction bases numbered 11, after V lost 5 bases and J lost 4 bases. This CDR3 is CASSLGDSHYGNTIYF. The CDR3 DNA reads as TGTGCCAGCAGCCTAGGGGACAGCCATTACGGAAACACCATATATTTT.